This T cell receptor beta chain was identified during a study of CD8+CD57+ T cells in acquired aplastic anemia. The TCR beta profiling, which covered VDJ combination and CDR3 sequence, was carried out using genomic DNA as the template. TCRdb redid the calling of the reads with MiXCR, one entry per CDR3 protein. The sample shows roughly 120,000 distinct CDR3 sequences, about 60% of them seen only once. Remarks on this clonotype: Being one base from a much bigger clone, this may be a read error.

The CDR3 is made up of 15 amino acids. Before being chosen for sequencing, patients had shown CD8+CD57+ cell expansion by flow cytometry. The sequence came from a human donor with aplastic anemia. Sequenced material: sorted CD4+, CD8+, or CD8+CD57+ T cells (not recorded which) from PBMCs. The rearrangement uses TRBV12-3 or TRBV12-4 and TRBJ1-2; D ambiguous. The CDR3 bases are TGTGCCATCAGTCCCACGGACGGTTCCTTCTGGGGCTACACCTTC. Translating it yields CAISPTDGSFWGYTF.